Reported below is one TCR beta chain. Method: immunoSEQ multiplex PCR; TCRdb's copy keeps in-frame clones and lacks some. The sample has 84,000 or so clones, around 94% seen once. This entry is derived from a study of technical replicates of blood from a handful of donors. Germline assignment: CDR1 LGHNA and CDR2 YNFKEQ. Trimming cost V 3 bases and J 2 bases, with 11 bases left between them. CDR3 length: 15 amino acids. V gene TRBV4-2 combines with J gene TRBJ1-5; D might be TRBD1 (6 bases). This clonotype originated in a human donor in good health. What was sequenced was T cells isolated from PBMCs. The CDR3 coding sequence is TGTGCCAGCAGCCAGGGGGCAGAGGGCAATCAGCCCCAGCATTTT. It codes for CASSQGAEGNQPQHF.